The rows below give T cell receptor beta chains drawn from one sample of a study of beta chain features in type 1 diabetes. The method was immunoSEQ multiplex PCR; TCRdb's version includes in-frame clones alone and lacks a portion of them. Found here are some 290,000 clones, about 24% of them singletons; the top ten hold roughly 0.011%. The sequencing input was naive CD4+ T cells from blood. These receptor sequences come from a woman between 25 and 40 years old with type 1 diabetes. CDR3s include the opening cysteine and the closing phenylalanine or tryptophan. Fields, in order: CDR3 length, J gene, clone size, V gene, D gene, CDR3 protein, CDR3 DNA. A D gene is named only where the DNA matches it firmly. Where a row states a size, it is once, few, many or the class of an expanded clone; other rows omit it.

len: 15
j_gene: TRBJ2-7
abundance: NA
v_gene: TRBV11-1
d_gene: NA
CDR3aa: CASSLVPGSSYEQYF
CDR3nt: TGTGCCAGCAGCTTAGTTCCAGGAAGCTCCTACGAGCAGTACTTC

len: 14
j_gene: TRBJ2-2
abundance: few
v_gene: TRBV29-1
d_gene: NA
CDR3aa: CSVVKGSSTGELFF
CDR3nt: TGCAGCGTAGTGAAGGGGTCCAGCACCGGGGAGCTGTTTTTT

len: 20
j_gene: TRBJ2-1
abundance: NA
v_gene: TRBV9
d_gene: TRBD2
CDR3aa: CASSVTSGRFWASSYNEQFF
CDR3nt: TGTGCCAGCAGCGTAACTAGCGGGAGGTTTTGGGCGAGCTCCTACAATGAGCAGTTCTTC

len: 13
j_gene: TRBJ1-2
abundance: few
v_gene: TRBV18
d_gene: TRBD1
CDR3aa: CASSPPGGEGYTF
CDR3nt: TGTGCCAGCTCACCCCCAGGGGGAGAAGGCTACACCTTC

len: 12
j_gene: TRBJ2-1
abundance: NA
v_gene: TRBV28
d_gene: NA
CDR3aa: CASSQQGNEQFF
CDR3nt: TGTGCCAGCAGCCAACAGGGAAATGAGCAGTTCTTC

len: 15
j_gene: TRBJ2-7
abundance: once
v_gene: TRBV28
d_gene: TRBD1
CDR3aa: CASSLPGQGAYEQYF
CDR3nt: TGTGCCAGCAGCTTACCGGGACAGGGTGCCTACGAGCAGTACTTC

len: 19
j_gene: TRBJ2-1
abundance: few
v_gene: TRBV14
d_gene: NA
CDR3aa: CASSQVVGGYGSSYNEQFF
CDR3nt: TGTGCCAGCAGCCAAGTAGTGGGAGGATATGGGAGCTCCTACAATGAGCAGTTCTTC

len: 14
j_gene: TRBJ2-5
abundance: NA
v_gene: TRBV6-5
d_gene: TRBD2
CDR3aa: CASGGLAPRETQYF
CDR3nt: TGTGCCAGCGGGGGACTAGCGCCCAGAGAGACCCAGTACTTC

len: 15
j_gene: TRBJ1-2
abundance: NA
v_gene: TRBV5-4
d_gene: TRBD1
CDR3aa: CASSTRLGQNYGYTF
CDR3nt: TGTGCCAGCAGCACCCGTCTGGGACAGAACTATGGCTACACCTTC

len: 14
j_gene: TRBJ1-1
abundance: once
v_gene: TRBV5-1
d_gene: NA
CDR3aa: CASSQDTGNTEAFF
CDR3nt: TGCGCCAGCAGCCAGGATACAGGGAACACTGAAGCTTTCTTT

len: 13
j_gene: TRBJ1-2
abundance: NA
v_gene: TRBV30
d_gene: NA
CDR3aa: CAWAAGGDYGYTF
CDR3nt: TGTGCCTGGGCGGCGGGGGGAGACTATGGCTACACCTTC

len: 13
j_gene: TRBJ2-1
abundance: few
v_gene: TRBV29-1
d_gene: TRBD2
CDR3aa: CSGDPSGRHEQFF
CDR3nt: TGCAGCGGCGACCCTAGCGGGAGGCATGAGCAGTTCTTC

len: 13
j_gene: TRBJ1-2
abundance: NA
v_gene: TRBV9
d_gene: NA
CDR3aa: CASSVESGYGYTF
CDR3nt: TGTGCCAGCAGCGTAGAGTCGGGCTATGGCTACACCTTC

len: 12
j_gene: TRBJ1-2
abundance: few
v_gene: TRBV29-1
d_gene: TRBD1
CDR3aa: CSVGQGDYGYTF
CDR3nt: TGCAGCGTTGGACAGGGGGACTATGGCTACACCTTC

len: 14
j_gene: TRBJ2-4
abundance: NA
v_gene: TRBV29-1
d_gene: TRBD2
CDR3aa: CSVTGTSAHSIQYF
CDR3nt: TGCAGCGTTACCGGGACTAGCGCCCATAGCATTCAGTACTTC

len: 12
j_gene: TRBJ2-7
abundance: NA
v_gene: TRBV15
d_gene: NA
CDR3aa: CATARGAYEQYF
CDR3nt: TGTGCCACCGCCCGGGGTGCCTACGAGCAGTACTTC

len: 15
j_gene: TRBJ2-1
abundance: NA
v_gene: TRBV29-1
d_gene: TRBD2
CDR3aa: CSVGSGRGWDNEQFF
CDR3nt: TGCAGCGTTGGAAGCGGGAGGGGATGGGACAATGAGCAGTTCTTC

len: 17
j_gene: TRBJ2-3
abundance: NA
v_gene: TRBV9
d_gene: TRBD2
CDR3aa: CASSAIPGEGDTDTQYF
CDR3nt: TGTGCCAGCAGCGCGATCCCGGGGGAGGGTGACACAGATACGCAGTATTTT

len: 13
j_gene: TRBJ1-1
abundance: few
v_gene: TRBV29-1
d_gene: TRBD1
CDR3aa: CSGLGQTNTEAFF
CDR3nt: TGCAGCGGCCTGGGACAGACGAACACTGAAGCTTTCTTT

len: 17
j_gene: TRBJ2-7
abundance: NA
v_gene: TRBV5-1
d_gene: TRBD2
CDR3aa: CASSSIAGGSSSYEQYF
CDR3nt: TGCGCCAGCAGCTCGATAGCGGGAGGGTCCAGCTCCTACGAGCAGTACTTC

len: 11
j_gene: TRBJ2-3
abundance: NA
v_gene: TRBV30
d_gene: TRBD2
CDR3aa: CACSSGRDLYF
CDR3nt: TGTGCCTGTAGTAGCGGGAGGGACTTGTATTTT

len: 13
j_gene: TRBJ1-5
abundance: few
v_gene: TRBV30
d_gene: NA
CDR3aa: CAWSFNSNQPQHF
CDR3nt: TGTGCCTGGAGTTTCAATAGCAATCAGCCCCAGCATTTT

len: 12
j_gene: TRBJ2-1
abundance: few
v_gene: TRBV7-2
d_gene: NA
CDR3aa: CASSSLYNEQFF
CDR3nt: TGTGCCAGCAGCTCCCTCTACAATGAGCAGTTCTTC

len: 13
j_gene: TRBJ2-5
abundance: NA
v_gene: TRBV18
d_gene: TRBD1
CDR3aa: CASSDRDRETQYF
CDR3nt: TGTGCCAGCTCCGACAGGGATCGGGAGACCCAGTACTTC

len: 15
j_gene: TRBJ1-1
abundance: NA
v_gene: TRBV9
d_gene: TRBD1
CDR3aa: CASSPSWTGNTEAFF
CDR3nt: TGTGCCAGCAGCCCGAGTTGGACAGGTAACACTGAAGCTTTCTTT

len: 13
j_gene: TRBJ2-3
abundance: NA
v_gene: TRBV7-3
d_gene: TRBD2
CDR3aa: CASGPGGTDTQYF
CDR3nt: TGTGCCAGCGGCCCGGGAGGGACAGATACGCAGTATTTT

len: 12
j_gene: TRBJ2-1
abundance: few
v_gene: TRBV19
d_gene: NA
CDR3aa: CASSTRDSEQFF
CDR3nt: TGTGCCAGTAGTACCCGAGACTCTGAGCAGTTCTTC

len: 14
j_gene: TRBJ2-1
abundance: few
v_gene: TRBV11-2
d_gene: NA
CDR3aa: CASSFGSPYNEQFF
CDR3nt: TGTGCCAGCTCCTTCGGGAGCCCCTACAATGAGCAGTTCTTC

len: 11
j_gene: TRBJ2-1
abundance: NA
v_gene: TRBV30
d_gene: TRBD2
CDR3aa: CASTPGTRVFF
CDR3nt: TGTGCCTCGACCCCCGGGACTAGGGTGTTCTTC

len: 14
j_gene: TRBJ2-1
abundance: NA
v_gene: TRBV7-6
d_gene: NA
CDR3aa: CASSLRQLYNEQFF
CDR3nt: TGTGCCAGCAGCTTACGACAGCTCTACAATGAGCAGTTCTTC

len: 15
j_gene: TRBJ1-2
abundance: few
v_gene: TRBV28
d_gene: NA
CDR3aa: CASSLRTGKSHGYTF
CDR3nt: TGTGCCAGCAGTTTGCGAACAGGGAAGAGCCATGGCTACACCTTC

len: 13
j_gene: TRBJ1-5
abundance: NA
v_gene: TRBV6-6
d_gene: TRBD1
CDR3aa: CASTGTGGQPQHF
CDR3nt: TGTGCCAGCACCGGGACAGGGGGTCAGCCCCAGCATTTT

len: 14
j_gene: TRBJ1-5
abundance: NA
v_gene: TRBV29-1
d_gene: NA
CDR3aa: CSVADGGFNQPQHF
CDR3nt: TGCAGCGTTGCGGACGGAGGATTCAATCAGCCCCAGCATTTT

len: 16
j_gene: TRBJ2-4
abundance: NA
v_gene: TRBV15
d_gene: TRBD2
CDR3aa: CATSSMTSGSGGIQYF
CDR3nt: TGTGCCACCAGCTCCATGACTAGCGGGAGCGGCGGCATTCAGTACTTC

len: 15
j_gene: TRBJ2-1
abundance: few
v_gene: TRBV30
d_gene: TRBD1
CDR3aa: CAWRRRDRVWNEQFF
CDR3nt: TGTGCCTGGAGGAGGCGGGACAGGGTATGGAATGAGCAGTTCTTC

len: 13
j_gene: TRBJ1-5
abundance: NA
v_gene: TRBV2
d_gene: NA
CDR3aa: CASSEIRGQPQHF
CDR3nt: TGTGCCAGCAGTGAAATCCGAGGTCAGCCCCAGCATTTT

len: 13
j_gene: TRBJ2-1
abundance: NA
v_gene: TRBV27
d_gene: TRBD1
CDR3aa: CASSETGSNEQFF
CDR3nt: TGTGCCAGCAGCGAGACAGGGTCCAATGAGCAGTTCTTC

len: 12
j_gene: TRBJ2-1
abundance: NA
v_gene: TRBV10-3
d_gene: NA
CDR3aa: CAISESWTESFF
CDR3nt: TGTGCCATCAGTGAGTCGTGGACAGAGTCGTTCTTC

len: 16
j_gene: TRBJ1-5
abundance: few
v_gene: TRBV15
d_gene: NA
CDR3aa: CATSSHKTGGNQPQHF
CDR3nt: TGTGCCACCAGCAGTCATAAGACAGGCGGCAATCAGCCCCAGCATTTT

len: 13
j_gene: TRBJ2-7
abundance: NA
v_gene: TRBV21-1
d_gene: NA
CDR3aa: CASNFRQGYEQYF
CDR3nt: TGTGCCAGCAATTTTCGACAGGGCTACGAGCAGTACTTC

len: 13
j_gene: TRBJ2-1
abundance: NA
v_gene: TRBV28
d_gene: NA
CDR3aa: CASSSGSEDEQFF
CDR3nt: TGTGCCAGCAGTTCCGGAAGCGAAGATGAGCAGTTCTTC

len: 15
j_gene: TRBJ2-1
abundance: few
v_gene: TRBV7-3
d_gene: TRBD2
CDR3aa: CASSLGTSGNNEQFF
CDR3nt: TGTGCCAGCTCTTTGGGGACTAGCGGAAACAATGAGCAGTTCTTC

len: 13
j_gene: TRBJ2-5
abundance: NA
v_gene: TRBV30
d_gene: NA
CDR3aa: CAWSVQASETQYF
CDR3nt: TGTGCCTGGAGTGTACAAGCGTCTGAGACCCAGTACTTC

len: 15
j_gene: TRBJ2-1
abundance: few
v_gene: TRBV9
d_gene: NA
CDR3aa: CASSVSSAKYNEQFF
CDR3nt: TGTGCCAGCAGCGTTTCTAGCGCTAAATACAATGAGCAGTTCTTC

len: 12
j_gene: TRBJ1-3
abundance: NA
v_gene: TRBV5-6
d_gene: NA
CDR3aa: CASRGPGNTIYF
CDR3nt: TGTGCCAGCAGGGGGCCAGGGAACACCATATATTTT

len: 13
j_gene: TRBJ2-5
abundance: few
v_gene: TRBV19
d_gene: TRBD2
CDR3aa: CARGSGNQETQYF
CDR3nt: TGTGCCAGGGGTAGCGGGAATCAAGAGACCCAGTACTTC

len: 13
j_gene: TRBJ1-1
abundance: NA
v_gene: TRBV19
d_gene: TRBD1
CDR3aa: CASSDRAGTEAFF
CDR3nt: TGTGCCAGTAGTGACAGGGCCGGCACTGAAGCTTTCTTT